The 17 T cell receptor beta chains reported below all come from one sample, sequenced in a study of CD8+CD57+ T cells in acquired aplastic anemia. It was genomic DNA that served as the template for profiling TCR beta VDJ and CDR3. A single record per CDR3 protein comes from TCRdb applying MiXCR to the reads. The sample records 100,000 to 130,000 distinct CDR3 sequences, roughly 51% being singletons. The source material was sorted CD4+, CD8+, or CD8+CD57+ T cells (not recorded which) from PBMCs. Receptors originate from a human donor in good health, serving as a control.

This clonotype was counted many times. The rearrangement uses TRBV6-1 and TRBJ1-2, with D unresolved. Trimming took 6 bases from V and 8 from J, leaving 10 bases between them. The CDR3 loop spans 11 amino acids. Germline V gives CDR1 MNHNS, CDR2 SASEGT. This CDR3 is CASSLLLGYTF. CDR3 sequence (DNA): TGTGCCAGCAGCCTCCTCCTGGGCTACACCTTC.

Regarding this clonotype: The junction and the germline gene differ at one end; a read error may be behind it. This chain uses TRBV10-3 with TRBJ2-3; 8 bases map to TRBD2. This CDR3 has 15 residues. Germline CDR1 ENHRY, CDR2 SYGVKD. The CDR3 region is CASSEAGGGADTQYF. The CDR3 DNA sequence: TGTGCCAGCAGTGAGGCGGGGGGAGGGGCAGATACGCAGTATTTT.

This clonotype has ten or more counts. J is TRBJ2-7 and V is TRBV4-3; no clear D. V was trimmed by 2 bases and J by 3 bases, leaving 20 bases between them. Germline-derived CDR1 and CDR2 are LGHNA and YSLEER. The CDR3 is made up of 17 amino acids. The CDR3 loop reads CASSQSGMAGVYYEQYF. CDR3 sequence (DNA): TGCGCCAGCAGCCAATCGGGCATGGCAGGCGTATACTACGAGCAGTACTTC.

The chain is built from TRBV25-1 and TRBJ1-2; no firm D call. The CDR3 spans 12 residues. Between the trimmed V and J ends, which lost 1 base and 8 bases, there was a span of 8 bases. Looked up from germline, CDR1 is MGHDK and CDR2 is SYGVNS. The CDR3 loop is CASSEFERGYTF. CDR3 coding DNA: TGTGCCAGCAGTGAATTTGAGAGGGGCTACACCTTC.

Only a few counts were recorded for this clonotype. This sequence joins TRBV5-6 and TRBJ2-2; D remains ambiguous. CDR3 length: 15 residues. Germline V lookup: CDR1 SGHDT, CDR2 YYEEEE. V was trimmed by 3 bases and J by 0 bases, leaving 9 bases between them. CDR3 region: CASSSAETNTGELFF. The CDR3 coding sequence is TGTGCCAGCAGCTCCGCAGAGACGAACACCGGGGAGCTGTTTTTT.

This chain links TRBV7-2 with TRBJ2-5; D is tentatively TRBD1 or TRBD2 (6 bases each). Trimming shortened V by 3 bases and J by 4 bases, and 9 bases separated the two germline ends. The CDR3 has 13 residues. Germline values: CDR1 SGHTA, CDR2 FQGNSA. Here the CDR3 reads CASSLRGAETQYF. As DNA, the CDR3 is TGTGCCAGCAGCTTGAGGGGGGCAGAGACCCAGTACTTC. Together with reference TRBV7-2 and TRBJ2-5, the CDR3 gives the full variable domain: GAGVSQSPSNKVTEKGKDVELRCDPISGHTALYWYRQSLGQGLEFLIYFQGNSAPDKSGLPSDRFSAERTGGSVSTLTIQRTQQEDSAVYLCASSLRGAETQYFGPGTRLLVL.

The chain combines TRBV6-2 or TRBV6-3 with TRBJ1-2; D gene uncertain. V lost 2 bases and J 4 bases, leaving 14 bases between the germline ends. The germline gives CDR1 MNHEY, CDR2 SVGEGT. The CDR3 is 15 amino acids. CDR3: CASSYPSDGSYGYTF. The CDR3 nucleotides read TGTGCCAGCAGTTACCCCTCAGACGGCAGCTATGGCTACACCTTC.

This clonotype was picked up many times. This chain connects TRBV9 to TRBJ2-1; no reliable D call. Deletions cut 0 bases from V and 10 bases from J, with 11 bases between. This CDR3 has 13 amino acids. Germline V gene lookup returns CDR1 SGDLS and CDR2 YYNGEE. CDR3 amino acids: CASSVATVGEQFF. The CDR3 nucleotides read TGTGCCAGCAGCGTAGCGACTGTGGGGGAGCAGTTCTTC.

This rearrangement joins TRBV29-1 to TRBJ2-1, with D possibly being TRBD2 (6 bases). Per germline, CDR1 SQVTM and CDR2 ANQGSEA. CDR3 length: 15 residues. The ends were cut back, 6 bases at V and 4 bases at J, with 19 bases in the middle. The CDR3 reads CSVGSGGTRYNEQFF. The CDR3 nucleotides are TGCAGCGTAGGGAGCGGCGGGACTCGGTACAATGAGCAGTTCTTC.

A few counts support this clonotype. The chain couples TRBV27 to TRBJ2-3; 9 positions agree with TRBD1. With 4 bases clipped from V and 7 bases from J, the junction kept 9 bases outside the gene matches. Germline V lookup: CDR1 MNHEY, CDR2 SMNVEV (reference sequence). The CDR3 is 15 residues long. In nucleotides, the CDR3 is TGTGCCAGCAGTTACGGGACAGGGAGTAAACATACGCAGTATTTT. Residues: CASSYGTGSKHTQYF.

V is TRBV24-1 and J is TRBJ1-1, with D hard to call. V was cut by 11 bases and J by 2 bases, with 8 bases left in between. CDR1 and CDR2 from the germline V gene are KGHDR and SFDVKD. The CDR3 consists of 11 residues. The CDR3 reads CAKGRNTEAFF. CDR3 DNA sequence: TGTGCCAAAGGGCGTAACACTGAAGCTTTCTTT.

The rearrangement joins TRBV10-3 to TRBJ2-1, with 15 bases that match TRBD2. Trimming removed 8 bases from V and 8 bases from J; junction bases left unmatched: 10. The length of the CDR3 is 16 residues. Germline V lookup: CDR1 ENHRY, CDR2 SYGVKD. The CDR3 nucleotides read TGTGCCATCCCTGCCTGGACTAGCGGGGGGGCCGATGAGCAGTTCTTC. It translates to CAIPAWTSGGADEQFF.

The chain is built from TRBV24-1 and TRBJ2-5; D is tentatively TRBD1 or TRBD2 (7 bases each). The CDR3 extends over 16 amino acids. The germline CDR1 and CDR2 sequences are KGHDR and SFDVKD. Between the trimmed V and J ends, which lost 3 bases and 2 bases, there was a span of 15 bases. The CDR3 here is CATSDPPGGGQETQYF. The CDR3 DNA reads as TGTGCCACCAGTGATCCTCCAGGGGGGGGGCAAGAGACCCAGTACTTC.

This clonotype was counted many times. The rearrangement links TRBV9 to TRBJ2-3; 12 nucleotides align to TRBD2. Trimming cost V 3 bases and J 0 bases; bases outside gene matches: 11. This CDR3 has 19 amino acids. CDR1 and CDR2 from the germline V gene are SGDLS and YYNGEE. The CDR3 DNA follows: TGTGCCAGCAGCGCCGGACTAGCGGGGCACGCCGTTAGCACAGATACGCAGTATTTT. Amino acids: CASSAGLAGHAVSTDTQYF.

Of note for this clonotype: A much larger clone sits a single nucleotide away, making a read error possible. The chain links TRBV25-1 to TRBJ1-1, with D maybe TRBD1 (5 bases). The CDR3 runs to 12 residues. Trimming took off 5 bases at V and 11 bases at J, with 15 bases between the two ends. CDR1 and CDR2 from the germline V gene are MGHDK and SYGVNS. CDR3 protein: CASSYSGGSAFF. The CDR3 DNA sequence: TGTGCCAGCAGTTACTCGGGGGGGAGCGCTTTCTTT. The entire variable domain, with the rest obtained from reference TRBV25-1 and TRBJ1-1, is as follows: EADIYQTPRYLVIGTGKKITLECSQTMGHDKMYWYQQDPGMELHLIHYSYGVNSTEKGDLSSESTVSRIRTEHFPLTLESARPSHTSQYLCASSYSGGSAFFGQGTRLTVV.

V and J are TRBV10-3 and TRBJ2-5; tentatively, D is TRBD1 (5 bases). The CDR3 loop spans 15 amino acids. Germline CDR1 is ENHRY and CDR2 is SYGVKD. Trimming removed 0 bases from V and 1 base from J, with 9 bases in between. CDR3 in amino acids: CAISESDSIQETQYF. The DNA of the CDR3 is TGTGCCATCAGTGAGTCTGACAGCATCCAAGAGACCCAGTACTTC.

CDR3 protein: CASTPGRWGGGNTEAFF. CDR3 nucleotide sequence: TGTGCCAGCACCCCGGGACGATGGGGAGGTGGGAACACTGAAGCTTTCTTT. V and J are TRBV5-6 and TRBJ1-1; weak D call: TRBD1 (5 bases). With 6 bases removed from V and 1 base from J, the gap between germline ends came to 22 bases. The CDR3 loop spans 17 amino acids. Germline loops: CDR1 SGHDT, CDR2 YYEEEE.